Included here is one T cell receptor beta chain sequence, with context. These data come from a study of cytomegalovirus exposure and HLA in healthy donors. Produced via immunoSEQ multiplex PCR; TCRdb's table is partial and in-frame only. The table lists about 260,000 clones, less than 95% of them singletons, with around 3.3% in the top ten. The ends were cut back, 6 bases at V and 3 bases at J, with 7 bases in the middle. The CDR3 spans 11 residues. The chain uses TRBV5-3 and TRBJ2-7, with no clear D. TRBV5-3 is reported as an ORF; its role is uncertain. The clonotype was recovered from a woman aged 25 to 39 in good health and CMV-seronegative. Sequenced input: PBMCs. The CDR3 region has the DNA TGTGCCAGAATTGAGGACTACGAGCAGTACTTC. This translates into CARIEDYEQYF.